The 26 T cell receptor beta chains below all came from one sample that was sequenced in a study of OX40 agonist ivuxolimab in advanced cancers. Repertoires were generated with immunoSEQ multiplex PCR, while TCRdb's copy carries only in-frame clones and drops some. The table shows tens of thousands of clones, with roughly 90% occurring only once. The source was CD4+ or CD8+ T cells sorted from blood, collected in a trial of the OX40 agonist ivuxolimab. The source is an adult with an advanced solid tumor such as melanoma, head and neck, liver or kidney cancer.

V is TRBV30 and J is TRBJ2-3; 11 bases fit TRBD1. CDR1 and CDR2 from the germline V gene are GTSNPN and SVGIG (reference sequence). CDR3 length: 15 residues. J gave up 4 bases and V 5 bases, and 8 bases lay outside the gene matches. The CDR3 nucleotides read TGTGCCTGGGGGCTCCGGACAGGGGGCGCAGATACGCAGTATTTT. Protein: CAWGLRTGGADTQYF.

As concerns this clone: One end of the junction varies from germline; a read error may be responsible. This chain connects TRBV6-1 to TRBJ2-1, with D tentatively TRBD2 (5 bases). CDR1 MNHNS and CDR2 SASEGT come from the germline V gene. The CDR3 runs 11 residues. The CDR3 bases are TGTGCCAGCGGTGAGGGCGATGAGCAGTTCTTC. This gives the protein CASGEGDEQFF.

This clone has just a few counts. CDR3 amino acids: CASSQDGPREQGRYGNYGYTF. CDR3 DNA sequence: TGCGCCAGCAGCCAAGATGGTCCCAGGGAACAGGGCCGCTATGGTAACTATGGCTACACCTTC. The chain couples TRBV4-1 to TRBJ1-2; the D gene is possibly TRBD1 (6 bases). V was shortened by 0 bases and J by 1 base, with 27 bases between the two germline ends. Germline CDR1 MGHRA, CDR2 YSYEKL. The CDR3 consists of 21 residues.

The chain is built from TRBV19 and TRBJ2-3; 10 bases fit TRBD2. CDR1 and CDR2 (germline): LNHDA, SQIVND (reference sequence). V lost 3 bases, J lost 4 bases, and 10 bases stayed unmatched. The CDR3 contains 17 residues. The CDR3 DNA reads as TGTGCCAGTAGTATGTCTAGCGGGAGCGGTTCGTCAGATACGCAGTATTTT. This translates into CASSMSSGSGSSDTQYF. The full variable domain, its missing parts supplied by reference TRBV19 and TRBJ2-3, is DGGITQSPKYLFRKEGQNVTLSCEQNLNHDAMYWYRQDPGQGLRLIYYSQIVNDFQKGDIAEGYSVSREKKESFPLTVTSAQKNPTAFYLCASSMSSGSGSSDTQYFGPGTRLTVL.

This chain joins TRBV5-1 and TRBJ1-1; 10 nucleotides agree with TRBD1. The ends lost 5 bases at V and 3 bases at J; junction bases unmatched: 4. Per germline, CDR1 SGHRS and CDR2 YFSETQ. The CDR3 consists of 14 residues. CDR3 sequence reads: CASSSDRGYTEAFF. The CDR3 bases are TGCGCCAGCAGTTCGGACAGGGGGTACACTGAAGCTTTCTTT. The whole variable domain, filled in from reference TRBV5-1 and TRBJ1-1, reads KAGVTQTPRYLIKTRGQQVTLSCSPISGHRSVSWYQQTPGQGLQFLFEYFSETQRNKGNFPGRFSGRQFSNSRSEMNVSTLELGDSALYLCASSSDRGYTEAFFGQGTRLTVV.

The chain links TRBV21-1 to TRBJ1-5; the tabulated D call, TRBD1, remains unverified against the DNA. TRBV21-1 is a recognized pseudogene. The CDR3 sequence is 15 residues long. The CDR3 region is CASSNGQGRNQPQHF. The CDR3 nucleotides read TGTGCCAGCAGCAATGGACAGGGCCGAAATCAGCCCCAGCATTTT.

V and J are TRBV30 and TRBJ2-5; 8 nucleotides line up with TRBD1. V lost 8 bases to trimming and J lost 2 bases; unmatched junction nucleotides: 10. The CDR3 sequence is 14 residues long. Germline CDR1 reads GTSNPN; CDR2 reads SVGIG (reference sequence). The chain's CDR3 is CARKGTGQQETQYF. CDR3 nucleotides: TGTGCCCGAAAAGGGACAGGACAACAAGAGACCCAGTACTTC.

This chain links TRBV18 with TRBJ2-1; TRBD1 or TRBD2 may be the D gene (5 bases each). CDR1 and CDR2 from the germline V gene are KGHSH and LQKENI. V lost 1 base to trimming and J lost 8 bases, with 21 bases between them. The CDR3 loop spans 17 amino acids. The CDR3 sequence is CASSPRPSTGLGDEQFF. The CDR3 bases are TGTGCCAGCTCACCACGACCCTCCACGGGGCTAGGCGATGAGCAGTTCTTC.

This chain links TRBV28 with TRBJ2-5; either TRBD1 or TRBD2 may supply D (5 bases each). Trimming left V 6 bases short and J 4 bases short, with 12 bases between. CDR1 is MDHEN and CDR2 is SYDVKM in the germline V gene. The CDR3 totals 13 residues. CDR3 DNA: TGTGCCAGCAGCTACGGGACCGTAGAGACCCAGTACTTC. Its protein product is CASSYGTVETQYF. Combining the CDR3 with reference TRBV28 and TRBJ2-5 gives the whole variable domain DVKVTQSSRYLVKRTGEKVFLECVQDMDHENMFWYRQDPGLGLRLIYFSYDVKMKEKGDIPEGYSVSREKKERFSLILESASTNQTSMYLCASSYGTVETQYFGPGTRLLVL.

This chain uses TRBV14 with TRBJ2-3; 7 nucleotides agree with TRBD2. V shed 1 base and J 7 bases; nucleotides not matched to a gene: 8. CDR3 length: 15 residues. Per the germline V gene, CDR1 is SGHDN and CDR2 is FVKESK. CDR3 sequence reads: CASSQVTGGYYTQYF. In DNA, the CDR3 is TGTGCCAGCAGCCAAGTGACGGGGGGATATTATACGCAGTATTTT. Full variable domain (remainder filled in from reference TRBV14 and TRBJ2-3): EAGVTQFPSHSVIEKGQTVTLRCDPISGHDNLYWYRRVMGKEIKFLLHFVKESKQDESGMPNNRFLAERTGGTYSTLKVQPAELEDSGVYFCASSQVTGGYYTQYFGPGTRLTVL.

This clone was seen a few times. This rearrangement joins TRBV6-1 to TRBJ1-1; D gene unclear. V gave up 6 bases and J gave up 3 bases, with 14 bases separating them. Looked up from germline, CDR1 is MNHNS and CDR2 is SASEGT. The CDR3 totals 14 residues. CDR3 nucleotides: TGTGCCAGCAGGACGAGAGGGTCCGACACTGAAGCTTTCTTT. Protein product: CASRTRGSDTEAFF.

V usage is TRBV5-6 and J usage is TRBJ1-2; D is undetermined. V was cut by 2 bases and J by 3 bases, with 8 bases left in between. The CDR3 spans 13 residues. The germline V gene has CDR1 SGHDT and CDR2 YYEEEE. The CDR3 sequence is CASSFDGDYGYTF. In nucleotides, the CDR3 is TGTGCCAGCAGCTTCGACGGGGACTATGGCTACACCTTC.

This clone was detected only once. V usage is TRBV19 and J usage is TRBJ2-7; D perhaps matches TRBD2 (6 bases). The CDR3 totals 17 residues. CDR1 LNHDA and CDR2 SQIVND come from the germline V gene (reference sequence). Trimming pared 3 bases from V and 3 bases from J, leaving 21 bases between. CDR3 DNA sequence: TGTGCCAGTAGTATTCTCGGAGGGTCTCTTGGCCGCTACGAGCAGTACTTC. Protein: CASSILGGSLGRYEQYF.

This chain links TRBV5-4 with TRBJ2-1, with 11 positions matching TRBD2. The CDR3 length is 15 residues. J was trimmed by 6 bases and V by 0 bases; bases with no gene match: 2. Germline V gives CDR1 SGHNT, CDR2 YYREEE (reference sequence). The CDR3 loop reads CASSLASGGTNEQFF. In DNA, the CDR3 is TGTGCCAGCAGCTTGGCTAGCGGGGGGACCAATGAGCAGTTCTTC.

V gene TRBV5-4 combines with J gene TRBJ2-1, with D uncertain. This CDR3 region has 13 residues. Germline CDR1 and CDR2: SGHNT and YYREEE (reference sequence). The V end lost 0 bases, the J end lost 7 bases, and 8 bases lay between the germline ends. DNA for the CDR3: TGTGCCAGCAGCTTGGTTCAATGGAATGAGCAGTTCTTC. Protein sequence: CASSLVQWNEQFF.

The chain links TRBV6-6 to TRBJ1-2; 8 nucleotides line up with TRBD1. The CDR3 is 12 residues long. V was clipped by 5 bases and J by 8 bases; unmatched bases: 4. Per germline, CDR1 MNHNY and CDR2 SVGAGI (reference sequence). CDR3 coding DNA: TGTGCCAGCAGTAGGACAGGGTACGGCTACACCTTC. Protein sequence: CASSRTGYGYTF.

In this sample, this clone turned up once. The chain combines TRBV7-6 with TRBJ2-5; unclear D gene. The tail of the sequence fits TRBJ2-7 better, so the J call may be wrong. Germline V gene sequence: CDR1 SGHVS, CDR2 FNYEAQ. The CDR3 totals 14 residues. CDR3 amino acids: CASSQGFSSYEQYF. CDR3 in DNA: TGTGCCAGCAGCCAAGGGTTCTCCTCCTACGAGCAGTACTTC.

Concerning this clone: It is unclear where the CDR3 begins or ends on the DNA, so no DNA is shown, and the CDR3 is as TCRdb lists it. The chain links TRBV12-2 to TRBJ2-4; TRBD2 is the table's D call and was not checked against the DNA. TRBV12-2 has pseudogene status. The CDR3 length is 20 residues, termini included. CDR3 residues: CASRLSWAGGTLLAKNIQYF.

The J gene is TRBJ1-4, the V gene TRBV6-5, with a possible D match to TRBD1 (5 bases). Germline-derived CDR1 and CDR2 are MNHEY and SVGAGI. V lost 7 bases, J lost 7 bases, and 13 bases lay in between. There are 13 residues in the CDR3. In DNA, the CDR3 is TGTGCCAGCATCCCACCTGGGGGTGAAAAACTGTTTTTT. This codes for CASIPPGGEKLFF.

The chain has TRBV19 and TRBJ2-3; 7 nucleotides agree with TRBD2. The germline V gene has CDR1 LNHDA and CDR2 SQIVND (reference sequence). CDR3 length: 14 residues. The V segment lost 5 bases and the J segment 3 bases; nucleotides outside the gene matches: 5. The CDR3 is CASSLGTTTDTQYF. CDR3 DNA: TGTGCCAGTAGTCTTGGGACTACAACAGATACGCAGTATTTT.

The rearrangement uses TRBV9 and TRBJ2-6; D remains unclear. CDR3 length: 16 residues. Trimming took 0 bases from V and 2 from J, leaving 9 bases between them. Germline CDR1 reads SGDLS; CDR2 reads YYNGEE. CDR3 protein: CASSVGVGPGANVLTF. The CDR3 DNA sequence: TGTGCCAGCAGCGTAGGAGTTGGCCCTGGGGCCAACGTCCTGACTTTC.

J is TRBJ1-2 and V is TRBV28; 9 nucleotides match TRBD1. Trimming at V came to 6 bases and at J to 8 bases, leaving 13 bases not matched to a gene. The CDR3 length is 15 residues. Germline V CDR1 and CDR2: MDHEN, SYDVKM. The CDR3 region has the DNA TGTGCCAGCAGCAGTGGGACAGGGAAGATTGGAGGCTACACCTTC. Protein: CASSSGTGKIGGYTF.

This chain links TRBV29-1 with TRBJ2-3; weak D call: TRBD1 (6 bases). V was cut by 7 bases and J by 0 bases, with 11 bases left in between. Germline lookup yields CDR1 SQVTM and CDR2 ANQGSEA. The CDR3 loop spans 13 amino acids. The chain's CDR3 is CSAGTPSTDTQYF. CDR3 nucleotide sequence: TGCAGCGCAGGGACACCTAGCACAGATACGCAGTATTTT.

This chain uses TRBV28 with TRBJ2-6; a possible D gene is TRBD1 (5 bases). Germline lookup yields CDR1 MDHEN and CDR2 SYDVKM. The CDR3 is made up of 20 amino acids. The germline V and J ends were trimmed by 6 bases and 0 bases, with 24 bases remaining between them. CDR3 loop: CASRNLLKGRVLSGANVLTF. CDR3 nucleotides: TGTGCCAGCAGAAACCTTTTAAAGGGCAGGGTCCTCTCTGGGGCCAACGTCCTGACTTTC.

This chain uses TRBV9 with TRBJ1-1; no clear D gene. CDR1 is SGDLS, CDR2 YYNGEE, per germline. The CDR3 contains 14 residues. V lost 0 bases and J lost 4, with 10 bases in between. The CDR3 sequence: CASSVDLGSTEAFF. The CDR3 DNA reads TGTGCCAGCAGCGTAGACCTGGGGAGCACTGAAGCTTTCTTT.

Points on this clone: The same CDR3 arises from other DNA sequences in this sample as well. The J gene is TRBJ2-1, the V gene TRBV2; maybe TRBD2 (7 bases). CDR1 and CDR2 from the germline V gene are SNHLY and FYNNEI. The germline V and J ends were trimmed by 7 bases and 0 bases, with 10 bases remaining between them. The CDR3 runs 14 residues. The CDR3 nucleotides are TGTGCCAGCAACGGGGGGCTCTCCTACAATGAGCAGTTCTTC. Its translation is CASNGGLSYNEQFF.